This T cell receptor beta chain stems from a study of cytomegalovirus exposure and HLA in healthy donors. Across the whole study: Caucasian-associated ancestry cluster membership applied to approximately 84% of under 450 genotyped donors.

Primers for the PCR totalled 60 Vbeta and 13 Jbeta. Sequenced by immunoSEQ multiplex PCR; TCRdb stores in-frame clones only, minus some. Of 250,000 or so clones listed, about nine tenths are singletons. The CDR3 consists of 15 residues. Germline lookup yields CDR1 GTSNPN and CDR2 SVGIG (reference sequence). V gave up 2 bases and J gave up 6 bases; unmatched junction bases: 8. Study-wide results and limits: Later genetic work tied a missense DCLRE1C variant to beta-chain V and J trimming. Judged likely to be a sequencing artifact was a cluster of highly shared sequence variants. CMV serostatus stood as the only immune exposure information on hand.

A note on this clone: No antigen is known for it.

The TCR was taken from a girl aged 2 to 9 in good health and CMV-seronegative. The V call is TRBV30, the J call TRBJ2-2, with 8 bases lining up with TRBD2. Sequencing input: PBMCs. The CDR3 sequence is CAWSSLTGGSGELFF. CDR3 nucleotides: TGTGCCTGGAGTTCCCTGACGGGGGGGTCCGGGGAGCTGTTTTTT.